This T cell receptor (beta chain) is drawn from a study of blood T cell repertoires in COVID-19. Study context: PBMCs, B-cell-depleted T cells, or T cells provided the cDNA or gDNA that made up the material.

Ages ranged from about 18 to 89 years, with residence in under 25 US areas. Clinical histories supplied by participants themselves formed the basis of cohort assignment. From germline, CDR1 is SQVTM and CDR2 ANQGSEA. The CDR3 is made up of 14 amino acids. V lost 7 bases, J lost 0 bases, and 3 bases stayed unmatched. Sequencing was performed with immunoSEQ multiplex PCR; in TCRdb, only in-frame clones are kept and a portion is missing. The table shows around 200,000 clones, with roughly 87% occurring only once. V and J are TRBV29-1 and TRBJ1-3; TRBD1 agrees at 10 bases. Specimen: PBMCs or T cells enriched from blood (not recorded which). The receptor was isolated from a young man with acute COVID-19. CDR3 protein: CSGWTGGSGNTIYF. The DNA for the CDR3 is TGCAGCGGGTGGACAGGGGGCTCTGGAAACACCATATATTTT.